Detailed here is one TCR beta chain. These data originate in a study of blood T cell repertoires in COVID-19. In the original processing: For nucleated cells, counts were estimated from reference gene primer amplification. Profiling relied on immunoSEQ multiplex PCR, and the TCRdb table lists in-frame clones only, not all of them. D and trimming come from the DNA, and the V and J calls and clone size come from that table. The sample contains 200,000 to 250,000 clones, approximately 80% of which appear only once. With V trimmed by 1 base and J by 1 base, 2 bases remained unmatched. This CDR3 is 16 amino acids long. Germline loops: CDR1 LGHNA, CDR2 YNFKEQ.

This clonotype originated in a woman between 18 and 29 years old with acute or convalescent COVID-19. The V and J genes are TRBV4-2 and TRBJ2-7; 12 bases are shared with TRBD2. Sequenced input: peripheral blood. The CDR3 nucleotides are TGTGCCAGCAGCCAAGCACTAGCGGGAGGTTCCTACGAGCAGTACTTC. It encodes CASSQALAGGSYEQYF.